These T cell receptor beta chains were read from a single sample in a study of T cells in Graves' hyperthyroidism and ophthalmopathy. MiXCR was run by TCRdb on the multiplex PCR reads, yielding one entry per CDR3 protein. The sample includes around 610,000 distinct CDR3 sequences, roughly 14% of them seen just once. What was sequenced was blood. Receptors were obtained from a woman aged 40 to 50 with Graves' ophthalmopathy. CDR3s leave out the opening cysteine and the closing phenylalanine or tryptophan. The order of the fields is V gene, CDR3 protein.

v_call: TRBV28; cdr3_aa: ASSLWRRGEAF
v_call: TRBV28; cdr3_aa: ASSSSSGYT
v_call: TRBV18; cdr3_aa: ASSQDRREAF
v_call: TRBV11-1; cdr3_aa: ASSLNPGTAPYGYT
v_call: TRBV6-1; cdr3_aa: ASTHATPDSYEQY
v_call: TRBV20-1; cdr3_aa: SARDVGREGPYGYT
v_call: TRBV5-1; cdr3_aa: ASSPPLGGEAF
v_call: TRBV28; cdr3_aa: ASSTSGMGETQY
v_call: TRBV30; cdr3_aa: AWSGILLGYTEAF
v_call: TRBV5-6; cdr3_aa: ASSLGSQVKGETQY
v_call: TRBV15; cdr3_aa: ATSRDLTGPRLPQH
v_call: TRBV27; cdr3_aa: ASSPGWDSSGNTIY
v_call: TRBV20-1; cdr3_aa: SAAHRDPNYGYT
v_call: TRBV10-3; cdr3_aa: ATRDGAISYEQY
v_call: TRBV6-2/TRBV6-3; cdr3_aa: ASSYVAGRAEQY
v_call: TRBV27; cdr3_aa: ASKASTGEGYEQY
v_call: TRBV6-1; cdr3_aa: ASSEIGLAGDYEQY
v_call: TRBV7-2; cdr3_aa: ASSSGTEELF
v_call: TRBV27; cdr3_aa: ASSFWAAARPYSPLH
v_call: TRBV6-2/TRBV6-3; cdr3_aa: ASSYEGYNYGYT
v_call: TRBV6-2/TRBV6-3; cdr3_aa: ASSHGTGREQY
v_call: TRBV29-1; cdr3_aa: SVDDRGSLGYT
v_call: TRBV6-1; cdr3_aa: ASGLGGDRDYEQY
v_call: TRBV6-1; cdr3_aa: ASREAASYEQY
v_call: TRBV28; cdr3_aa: ASSGRKYEQY
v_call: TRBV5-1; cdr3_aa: ASSPGETGGTEAF
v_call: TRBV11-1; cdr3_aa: ASSLQPGQGVVKLF
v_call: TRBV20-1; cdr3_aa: SARDGRTQETQY
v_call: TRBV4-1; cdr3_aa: ASSQERLETQY
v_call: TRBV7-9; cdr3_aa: ASSYWESEAF
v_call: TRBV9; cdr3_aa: ASSVGMGYEQY
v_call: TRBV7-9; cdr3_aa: ASTRGTVTEAF
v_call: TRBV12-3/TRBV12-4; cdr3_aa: ASSFTGTGSYGYT
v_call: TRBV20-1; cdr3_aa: SARGPSGGKEQY
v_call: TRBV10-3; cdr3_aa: AISELPSGRTVETQY
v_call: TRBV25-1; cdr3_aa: ASSEYRGETQY
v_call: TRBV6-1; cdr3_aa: ASSEAWTGNTIY
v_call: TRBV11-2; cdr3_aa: ASSLDTGLLNTGELF
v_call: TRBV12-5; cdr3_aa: ASGLVPGTWLAEAF
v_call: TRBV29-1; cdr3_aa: SVTGGATEAF
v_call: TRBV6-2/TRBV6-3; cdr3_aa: ASKRLAGFDEQY
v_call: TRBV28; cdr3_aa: ASSGDFFSYEQY
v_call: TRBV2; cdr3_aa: ASSGAGELTGELF
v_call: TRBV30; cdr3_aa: AWSGQGGEAF